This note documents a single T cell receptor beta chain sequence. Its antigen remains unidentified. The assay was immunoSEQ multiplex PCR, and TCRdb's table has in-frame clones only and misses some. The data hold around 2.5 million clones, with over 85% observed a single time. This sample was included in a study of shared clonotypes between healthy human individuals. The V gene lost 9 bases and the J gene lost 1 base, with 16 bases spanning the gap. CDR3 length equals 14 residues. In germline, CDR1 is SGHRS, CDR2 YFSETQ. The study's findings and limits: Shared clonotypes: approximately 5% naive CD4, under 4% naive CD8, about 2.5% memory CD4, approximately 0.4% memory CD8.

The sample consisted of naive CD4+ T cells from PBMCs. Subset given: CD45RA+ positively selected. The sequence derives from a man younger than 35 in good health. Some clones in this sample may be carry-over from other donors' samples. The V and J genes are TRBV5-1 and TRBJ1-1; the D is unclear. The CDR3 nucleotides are TGCGCCACCAAAATGGGCGAAGCGAACACTGAAGCTTTCTTT. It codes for CATKMGEANTEAFF.